This TCR beta chain came from a study of OX40 agonist ivuxolimab in advanced cancers. Overall study context: Ivuxolimab, an antibody that agonizes OX40 (CD134), was administered to the patients.

There are 14 residues in the CDR3. Trimming left V 7 bases short and J 9 bases short, with 19 bases between. Germline V gene sequence: CDR1 MNHEY, CDR2 SVGAGI. Produced via immunoSEQ multiplex PCR; TCRdb's table is partial and in-frame only. The sample shows under 150,000 clones, 80% to 90% of them seen only once. The genes are TRBV6-5 and TRBJ2-1, with a weak D call TRBD1 (6 bases). This receptor was taken from an adult with an advanced solid tumor such as melanoma, head and neck, liver or kidney cancer. Sequenced material: CD4+ or CD8+ T cells sorted from blood, taken in a trial of the OX40 agonist ivuxolimab. The CDR3, as DNA: TGTGCCAGCAACAAACAGGGCCTCTATGGTGAGCAGTTCTTC. It encodes CASNKQGLYGEQFF.